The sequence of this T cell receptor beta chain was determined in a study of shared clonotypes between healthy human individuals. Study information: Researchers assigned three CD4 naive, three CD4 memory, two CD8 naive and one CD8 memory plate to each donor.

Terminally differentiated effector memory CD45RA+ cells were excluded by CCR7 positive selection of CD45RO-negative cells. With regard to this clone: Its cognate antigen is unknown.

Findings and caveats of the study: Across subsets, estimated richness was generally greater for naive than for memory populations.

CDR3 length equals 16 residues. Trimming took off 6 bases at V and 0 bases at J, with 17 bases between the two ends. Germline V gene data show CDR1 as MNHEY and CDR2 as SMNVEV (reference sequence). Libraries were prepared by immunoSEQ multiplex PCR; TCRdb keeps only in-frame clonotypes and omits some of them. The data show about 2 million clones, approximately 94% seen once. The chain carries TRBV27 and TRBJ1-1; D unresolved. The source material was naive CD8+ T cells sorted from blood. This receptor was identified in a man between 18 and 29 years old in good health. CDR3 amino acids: CASSLRQPVMNTEAFF. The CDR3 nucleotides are TGTGCCAGCAGCCTTAGACAACCCGTCATGAACACTGAAGCTTTCTTT.